This T cell receptor (beta chain) derives from a study of vaccination effects on CD4 cells after COVID-19. The data were produced by immunoSEQ multiplex PCR, yet TCRdb's version contains in-frame clones alone and is incomplete. Of over 80,000 clones detected, 77% appear once; the ten largest clones hold more than 0.85%. Note on this clone: Its antigen is currently unknown.

V lost 6 bases, J lost 4 bases, and 6 bases stayed unmatched. CDR3 length equals 15 residues. Germline values: CDR1 WSHSY, CDR2 SAAADI. Ahead of sequencing, the ViraFEST assay grew antigen-specific CD4+ T cells using viral peptide pools. CD4+ T cells were isolated after around 9 days of culture. Either the BNT162b2 or mRNA-1273 vaccine was given to participants in two doses. Vaccine recipients, nucleocapsid antibody negative, had no prior SARS-CoV-2 infection. Culturing of a few million PBMC per well took place with approximately 9.3 IU/ml IL-2 and about 10 ug/ml peptides. Cultures had half their medium replaced with IL-2 medium on days 3 and 7.

The chain carries TRBV10-2 and TRBJ2-1, with 10 nucleotides matching TRBD2. The input for sequencing was CD4+ T cells from PBMCs cultured with HCoV-OC43 spike peptides, taken after COVID-19 vaccination. Specified subset: HCoV-OC43 spike overlapping peptide pool stimulation. The clonotype originates from a human donor who received a COVID-19 vaccine. The CDR3 sequence is CASSFLAGEYNEQFF. CDR3 DNA: TGCGCCAGCAGCTTCCTAGCGGGGGAATACAATGAGCAGTTCTTC.